These 31 T cell receptor beta chains share one sample of origin, sequenced in a study of shared clonotypes between healthy human individuals (dated by TCRdb to the early 2020s). For the CD8 naive samples, CD45RO-negative cells were positively selected for CCR7, yielding a CD45RA+CCR7+ population from which TemRA cells were excluded. The library came from the immunoSEQ multiplex PCR assay. TCRdb limited this immuneACCESS table to in-frame rearrangements with V and J called. A share of clones is missing; checked studies link under half to unresolved V genes, and the rest is unexplained. This sample comprises around 1.9 million clones, under 95% of them detected only once. Under 2% of the sample rests with the top ten. Sequencing used naive CD8+ T cells from PBMCs. The meaning of the sample's cell subset or site label: CD45RA+CCR7+. These receptors were collected from a man between 18 and 35 years old in good health. Some clones in this sample may be carry-over from other donors' samples.

The CDR3 region is CASSQYGTSGRFYEQYF. CDR3 in DNA: TGTGCCAGCAGTCAATACGGGACTAGCGGGCGTTTCTACGAGCAGTACTTC. The V call is TRBV28, the J call TRBJ2-7; 12 nucleotides match TRBD2. This CDR3 region has 17 residues. J gave up 3 bases and V 5 bases, and 11 bases lay outside the gene matches. Germline V CDR1 and CDR2: MDHEN, SYDVKM.

A remark on this clone: Other DNA sequences within the sample encode an identical CDR3. The chain uses TRBV27 and TRBJ2-2; no clear D gene. V was clipped by 2 bases and J by 6 bases, with 4 bases between them. The CDR3 has 12 amino acids. The germline V gene encodes CDR1 MNHEY and CDR2 SMNVEV (reference sequence). The CDR3 here is CASSLVAGELFF. For the CDR3, the DNA is TGTGCCAGCAGTTTAGTCGCCGGGGAGCTGTTTTTT.

The rearrangement links TRBV19 to TRBJ2-1; D unclear. This CDR3 is 14 amino acids long. The V gene's germline CDR1 is LNHDA and CDR2 SQIVND (reference sequence). V was trimmed by 1 base and J by 9 bases, leaving 13 bases between them. The CDR3 loop is CASSIVLGSSEQFF. The CDR3, as DNA: TGTGCCAGTAGTATAGTGTTGGGTTCCTCTGAGCAGTTCTTC. Complete variable domain (other parts from reference TRBV19 and TRBJ2-1): DGGITQSPKYLFRKEGQNVTLSCEQNLNHDAMYWYRQDPGQGLRLIYYSQIVNDFQKGDIAEGYSVSREKKESFPLTVTSAQKNPTAFYLCASSIVLGSSEQFFGPGTRLTVL.

The chain carries TRBV28 and TRBJ1-1; TRBD1 is a possible D gene (5 bases). Germline values: CDR1 MDHEN, CDR2 SYDVKM. Trimming removed 5 bases from V and 5 bases from J, with 21 bases in between. This CDR3 contains 16 residues. The CDR3 reads CASSTRDLLVGTEAFF. In nucleotides, the CDR3 is TGTGCCAGCAGTACCCGGGACCTCCTCGTGGGAACTGAAGCTTTCTTT. Full variable domain (rest looked up from reference TRBV28 and TRBJ1-1): DVKVTQSSRYLVKRTGEKVFLECVQDMDHENMFWYRQDPGLGLRLIYFSYDVKMKEKGDIPEGYSVSREKKERFSLILESASTNQTSMYLCASSTRDLLVGTEAFFGQGTRLTVV.

V gene TRBV28 combines with J gene TRBJ2-7; 9 bases align to TRBD1. Germline lookup yields CDR1 MDHEN and CDR2 SYDVKM. J lost 4 bases, V lost 5 bases, and 6 bases had no gene match. This CDR3 has 14 amino acids. Written as DNA, the CDR3 is TGTGCCAGCAGTCAGAACAGGGGGCAATACGAGCAGTACTTC. Translating gives CASSQNRGQYEQYF.

This chain links TRBV28 with TRBJ1-1; D may be TRBD1 (6 bases). The germline CDR1 and CDR2 sequences are MDHEN and SYDVKM. V was shortened by 4 bases and J by 10 bases, with 19 bases between the two germline ends. The length of the CDR3 is 14 residues. The CDR3 nucleotides are TGTGCCAGCAGTTCCGACAGGTACCCCGTAGGAGCTTTCTTT. It specifies CASSSDRYPVGAFF.

The rearrangement links TRBV7-6 to TRBJ2-2, with D tentatively TRBD2 (6 bases). The germline V and J ends were trimmed by 6 bases and 4 bases, with 15 bases remaining between them. CDR1 is SGHVS, CDR2 FNYEAQ, per germline. The CDR3 totals 15 residues. CDR3 loop: CASRSLGTFTGELFF. CDR3 in DNA: TGTGCCAGCAGGTCACTCGGGACTTTCACCGGGGAGCTGTTTTTT.

The chain employs TRBV6-1 and TRBJ2-7; 9 positions agree with TRBD1. Germline trimming cut 6 bases from V and 3 bases from J; bases unmatched to any gene: 9. This CDR3 region has 15 residues. Germline CDR1 and CDR2: MNHNS and SASEGT. CDR3: CASRVQGAIYYEQYF. The CDR3 nucleotides read TGTGCCAGCAGGGTACAGGGGGCGATATACTACGAGCAGTACTTC.

The rearrangement joins TRBV28 to TRBJ1-3; D remains unclear. The germline V and J ends were trimmed by 2 bases and 5 bases, with 10 bases remaining between them. This CDR3 is 14 amino acids long. The V gene's germline CDR1 is MDHEN and CDR2 SYDVKM. CDR3 sequence: CASSLQVSRNTIYF. The CDR3 DNA sequence: TGTGCCAGCAGTTTACAGGTCTCGAGAAACACCATATATTTT.

The CDR3 is CASSLYGYTRLEQYF. CDR3 nucleotides: TGTGCCAGCAGCTTGTATGGCTACACGAGGCTCGAGCAGTACTTC. The rearrangement links TRBV5-6 to TRBJ2-7; D is uncertain. The CDR3 is 15 residues long. V lost 1 base and J lost 6, with 17 bases in between. Germline V lookup: CDR1 SGHDT, CDR2 YYEEEE. Filled out from reference TRBV5-6 and TRBJ2-7, the complete variable domain reads DAGVTQSPTHLIKTRGQQVTLRCSPKSGHDTVSWYQQALGQGPQFIFQYYEEEERQRGNFPDRFSGHQFPNYSSELNVNALLLGDSALYLCASSLYGYTRLEQYFGPGTRLTVT.

This chain links TRBV18 with TRBJ2-1, with TRBD2 matching over 14 bases. This CDR3 contains 16 residues. The germline CDR1 and CDR2 sequences are KGHSH and LQKENI. Losses at the gene ends were 4 bases for V and 7 bases for J; bases not matched to a gene: 6. Here the CDR3 reads CASSLGTSGSVNEQFF. For the CDR3, the DNA is TGTGCCAGCTCACTCGGGACTAGCGGGAGTGTGAATGAGCAGTTCTTC.

Comment on this clone: The sample holds other DNA sequences that translate to the same CDR3. The rearrangement uses TRBV27 and TRBJ2-5, with a weak D call TRBD1 (5 bases). Germline V CDR1 and CDR2: MNHEY, SMNVEV (reference sequence). The CDR3 extends over 15 amino acids. V lost 0 bases and J lost 5, with 13 bases in between. In DNA, the CDR3 is TGTGCCAGCAGTTTATCTCCCGCCAGGGCGGAGACCCAGTACTTC. Translated: CASSLSPARAETQYF.

This clone was seen only once. The chain uses TRBV13 and TRBJ2-3; maybe TRBD2 (6 bases). V dropped 5 bases and J dropped 0 bases, with 15 bases sitting between them. CDR1 is PRHDT, CDR2 FYEKMQ, per germline (reference sequence). The length of the CDR3 is 16 residues. CDR3 nucleotides: TGTGCCAGCAGCCTCCTAGCGCAGGTTAGCACAGATACGCAGTATTTT. Protein sequence: CASSLLAQVSTDTQYF. The full variable domain, in which reference TRBV13 and TRBJ2-3 provide the parts outside the CDR3, is AAGVIQSPRHLIKEKRETATLKCYPIPRHDTVYWYQQGPGQDPQFLISFYEKMQSDKGSIPDRFSAQQFSDYHSELNMSSLELGDSALYFCASSLLAQVSTDTQYFGPGTRLTVL.

The chain joins TRBV7-4 to TRBJ2-7; no definite D call. The CDR3 is made up of 11 amino acids. The ends were cut back, 5 bases at V and 6 bases at J, with 8 bases in the middle. Per germline, CDR1 SGHVT and CDR2 SQSDAQ. CDR3 sequence (DNA): TGTGCCAGCAGCCCCGGGTCCGAGCAGTACTTC. This encodes CASSPGSEQYF.

On this clone itself: The sample has other DNA sequences that encode this CDR3 too. The chain has TRBV15 and TRBJ1-1; D possibly corresponds to TRBD1 (6 bases). Germline V gene sequence: CDR1 LNHNV, CDR2 YYDKDF (reference sequence). This CDR3 has 13 amino acids. V lost 0 bases to trimming and J lost 5 bases, with 7 bases between them. The CDR3 region is CATSRDRGTEAFF. The CDR3 nucleotides are TGTGCCACCAGCAGAGATAGGGGGACTGAAGCTTTCTTT.

The chain has TRBV6-5 and TRBJ2-7, with 10 positions matching TRBD2. Trimming took 6 bases from V and 4 from J; bases not matched to a gene: 9. CDR1 and CDR2 (germline): MNHEY, SVGAGI. The CDR3 runs to 15 residues. The CDR3 DNA sequence: TGTGCCAGCAGACGTGGACTAGCGGTTAGTTACGAGCAGTACTTC. As protein: CASRRGLAVSYEQYF.

A word on this clone: Other DNA sequences in this specimen translate into the identical CDR3. This chain uses TRBV11-2 with TRBJ2-7, with D possibly being TRBD1 (5 bases). The germline V gene encodes CDR1 SGHAT and CDR2 FQNNGV. The CDR3 extends over 14 amino acids. Trimming took off 1 base at V and 3 bases at J, with 10 bases between the two ends. The CDR3 DNA reads TGTGCCAGCAGCTTAGGGGGCGGCCTCTACGAGCAGTACTTC. It is translated as CASSLGGGLYEQYF.

The rearrangement joins TRBV15 to TRBJ2-1; tentative D call: TRBD2 (6 bases). Trimming left V 0 bases short and J 4 bases short, with 13 bases between. Germline CDR1 LNHNV, CDR2 YYDKDF (reference sequence). The CDR3 runs 16 residues. CDR3 residues: CATSRDSRGVYNEQFF. CDR3 coding DNA: TGTGCCACCAGCAGAGATTCTCGCGGGGTATACAATGAGCAGTTCTTC.

CDR3 DNA: TGCGCCAGCAGCCAAGCCCCCGGGAGGATTCAACAAGAGACCCAGTACTTC. Its translation is CASSQAPGRIQQETQYF. V gene TRBV4-1 combines with J gene TRBJ2-5, with 7 bases lining up with TRBD2. In germline, CDR1 is MGHRA, CDR2 YSYEKL. V trimming: 1 base; J trimming: 2 bases; junction bases outside the gene matches: 10. This CDR3 contains 17 residues.

The chain employs TRBV28 and TRBJ2-1; 11 bases align to TRBD2. CDR1 and CDR2 from the germline V gene are MDHEN and SYDVKM. The trim removed 4 bases at V and 7 bases at J, leaving 9 bases unmatched. The CDR3 contains 16 residues. CDR3 nucleotide sequence: TGTGCCAGCAGTTCGGTAGCGGGAGGGCCTTTAAATGAGCAGTTCTTC. Amino acids: CASSSVAGGPLNEQFF.

The rearrangement links TRBV18 to TRBJ2-2, with TRBD1 matching over 8 bases. J lost 2 bases, V lost 2 bases, and 7 bases had no gene match. Per germline, CDR1 KGHSH and CDR2 LQKENI. This CDR3 is built from 17 residues. The CDR3 DNA follows: TGTGCCAGCTCACCATATATGGCAGGGGGCAACACCGGGGAGCTGTTTTTT. This translates into CASSPYMAGGNTGELFF.

The chain combines TRBV10-2 with TRBJ2-7; perhaps TRBD1 as D (6 bases). Looked up from germline, CDR1 is WSHSY and CDR2 is SAAADI. The CDR3 totals 16 residues. V was cut by 10 bases and J by 2 bases, with 24 bases left in between. CDR3 protein: CATDPLDRDKTYEQYF. Written as DNA, the CDR3 is TGCGCCACCGACCCCCTGGACCGGGACAAAACCTACGAGCAGTACTTC.

The chain carries TRBV5-6 and TRBJ1-1; TRBD1 matches at 9 bases. The J segment lost 7 bases and the V segment lost 4 bases, leaving 5 bases of the junction unmatched. The germline V gene has CDR1 SGHDT and CDR2 YYEEEE. The CDR3 consists of 13 residues. Written as DNA, the CDR3 is TGTGCCAGCAGCCTCCCGGGACAGGGTGAAGCTTTCTTT. This encodes CASSLPGQGEAFF.

The J gene is TRBJ1-4, the V gene TRBV18; D is undetermined. This CDR3 has 15 amino acids. Germline values: CDR1 KGHSH, CDR2 LQKENI. V was shortened by 4 bases and J by 2 bases, with 11 bases between the two germline ends. The CDR3 loop is CASSLDGRTNEKLFF. The CDR3 DNA follows: TGTGCCAGCTCACTCGACGGACGTACTAATGAAAAACTGTTTTTT.

The CDR3 region is CASSMEGRDYGYTF. For the CDR3, the DNA is TGTGCCAGTAGTATGGAGGGCAGGGACTATGGCTACACCTTC. The chain has TRBV19 and TRBJ1-2, with a weak D call TRBD1 (5 bases). Between the trimmed V and J ends, which lost 3 bases and 3 bases, there was a span of 11 bases. The CDR3 length is 14 residues. Germline V gene lookup returns CDR1 LNHDA and CDR2 SQIVND (reference sequence).

This chain links TRBV19 with TRBJ2-6; TRBD1 aligns across 10 bases. The ends lost 9 bases at V and 0 bases at J; junction bases unmatched: 8. The length of the CDR3 is 17 residues. CDR1 is LNHDA, CDR2 SQIVND, per germline (reference sequence). The CDR3 coding sequence is TGTGCCAGCACCCCCGGACAGGGGGGCTCTGGGGCCAACGTCCTGACTTTC. Protein: CASTPGQGGSGANVLTF. The full variable domain, completed using reference TRBV19 and TRBJ2-6, is DGGITQSPKYLFRKEGQNVTLSCEQNLNHDAMYWYRQDPGQGLRLIYYSQIVNDFQKGDIAEGYSVSREKKESFPLTVTSAQKNPTAFYLCASTPGQGGSGANVLTFGAGSRLTVL.

The rearrangement links TRBV6-6 to TRBJ2-2; 8 positions agree with TRBD1. With V trimmed by 5 bases and J by 9 bases, 8 bases remained unmatched. The CDR3 consists of 14 residues. Germline V gene sequence: CDR1 MNHNY, CDR2 SVGAGI (reference sequence). The CDR3 here is CASSGTGGIWELFF. The CDR3 DNA reads TGTGCCAGCAGTGGGACAGGAGGAATTTGGGAGCTGTTTTTT.

The DNA of the CDR3 is TGTGCTAGTGGTCCGGGACTTTCCGCCAGTCCAGATACGCAGTATTTT. Translating it yields CASGPGLSASPDTQYF. This sequence joins TRBV12-5 and TRBJ2-3; the D gene is possibly TRBD2 (6 bases). In germline, CDR1 is LGHNT, CDR2 FRNRAP. With 5 bases removed from V and 4 bases from J, the gap between germline ends came to 19 bases. The CDR3 extends over 16 amino acids.

Here the CDR3 DNA reads TGTGCCAGCAGCTTAAGGGGTAACGAACAGCCCCAGCATTTT. Residues: CASSLRGNEQPQHF. V and J are TRBV7-2 and TRBJ1-5; possibly TRBD1 for D (5 bases). The CDR3 length is 14 residues. CDR1 is SGHTA, CDR2 FQGNSA, per germline. Trimming left V 2 bases short and J 7 bases short, with 12 bases between.

J is TRBJ2-7 and V is TRBV27; 10 bases match TRBD1. In germline, CDR1 is MNHEY, CDR2 SMNVEV (reference sequence). The CDR3 totals 14 residues. The trim removed 7 bases at V and 5 bases at J, leaving 8 bases unmatched. The CDR3 region has the DNA TGTGCCAGCACCCGAACCGGGACAGGGGACGAGCAGTACTTC. Its translation is CASTRTGTGDEQYF.

The gene calls are TRBV5-4 and TRBJ2-5, with D unclear. V lost 3 bases and J 5 bases, leaving 2 bases between the germline ends. This CDR3 comprises 10 residues. Germline CDR1 reads SGHNT; CDR2 reads YYREEE (reference sequence). The CDR3 spells CASSWETQYF. The CDR3 coding sequence is TGTGCCAGCAGCTGGGAGACCCAGTACTTC.